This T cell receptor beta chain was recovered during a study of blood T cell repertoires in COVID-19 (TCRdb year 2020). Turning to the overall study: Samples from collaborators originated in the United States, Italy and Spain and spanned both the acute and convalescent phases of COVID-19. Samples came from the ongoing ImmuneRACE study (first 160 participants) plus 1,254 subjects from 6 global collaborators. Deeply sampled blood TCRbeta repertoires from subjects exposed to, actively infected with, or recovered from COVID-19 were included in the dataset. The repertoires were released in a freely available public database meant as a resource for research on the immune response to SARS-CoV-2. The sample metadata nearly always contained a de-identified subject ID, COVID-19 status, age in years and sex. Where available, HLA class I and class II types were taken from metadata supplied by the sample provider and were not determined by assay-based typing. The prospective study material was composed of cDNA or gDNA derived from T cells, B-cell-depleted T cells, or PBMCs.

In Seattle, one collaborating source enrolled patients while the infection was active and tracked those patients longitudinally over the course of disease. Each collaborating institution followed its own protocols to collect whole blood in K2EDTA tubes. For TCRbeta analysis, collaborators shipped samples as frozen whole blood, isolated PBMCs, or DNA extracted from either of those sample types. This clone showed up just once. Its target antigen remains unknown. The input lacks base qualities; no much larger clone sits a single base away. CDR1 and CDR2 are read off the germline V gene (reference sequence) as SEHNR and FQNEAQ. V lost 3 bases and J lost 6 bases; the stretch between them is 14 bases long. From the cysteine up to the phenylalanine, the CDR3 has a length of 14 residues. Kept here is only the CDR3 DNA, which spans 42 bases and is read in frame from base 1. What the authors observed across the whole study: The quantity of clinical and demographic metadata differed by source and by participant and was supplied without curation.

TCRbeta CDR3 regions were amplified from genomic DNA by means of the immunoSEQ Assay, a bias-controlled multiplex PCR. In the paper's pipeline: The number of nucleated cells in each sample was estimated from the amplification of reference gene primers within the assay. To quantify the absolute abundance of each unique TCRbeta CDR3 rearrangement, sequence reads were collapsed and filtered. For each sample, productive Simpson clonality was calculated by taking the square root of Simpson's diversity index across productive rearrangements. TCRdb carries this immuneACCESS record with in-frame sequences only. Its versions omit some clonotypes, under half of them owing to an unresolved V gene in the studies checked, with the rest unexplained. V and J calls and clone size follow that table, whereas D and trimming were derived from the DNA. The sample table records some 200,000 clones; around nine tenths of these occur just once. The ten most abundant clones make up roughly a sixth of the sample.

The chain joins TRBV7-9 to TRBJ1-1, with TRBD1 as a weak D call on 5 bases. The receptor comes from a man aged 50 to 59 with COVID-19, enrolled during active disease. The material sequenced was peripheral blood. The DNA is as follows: TGTGCCAGCAGCTTTTTACTTCAGGGCGCTGAAGCTTTCTTT. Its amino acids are CASSFLLQGAEAFF.